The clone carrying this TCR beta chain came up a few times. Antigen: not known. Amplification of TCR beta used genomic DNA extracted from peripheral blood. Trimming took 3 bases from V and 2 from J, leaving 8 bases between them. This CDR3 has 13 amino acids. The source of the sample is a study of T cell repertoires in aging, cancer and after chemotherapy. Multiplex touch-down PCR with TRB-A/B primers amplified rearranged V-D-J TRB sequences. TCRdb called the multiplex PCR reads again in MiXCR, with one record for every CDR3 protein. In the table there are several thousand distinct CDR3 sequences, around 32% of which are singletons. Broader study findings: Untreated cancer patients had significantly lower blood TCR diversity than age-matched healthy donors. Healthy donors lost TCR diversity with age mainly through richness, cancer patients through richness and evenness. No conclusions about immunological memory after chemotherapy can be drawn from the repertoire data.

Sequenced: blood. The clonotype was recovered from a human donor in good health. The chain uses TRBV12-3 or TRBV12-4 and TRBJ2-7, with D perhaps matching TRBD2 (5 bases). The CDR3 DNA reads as TGTGCCAGCAGTTTCGGGGATCCCTACGAGCAGTACTTC. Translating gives CASSFGDPYEQYF.